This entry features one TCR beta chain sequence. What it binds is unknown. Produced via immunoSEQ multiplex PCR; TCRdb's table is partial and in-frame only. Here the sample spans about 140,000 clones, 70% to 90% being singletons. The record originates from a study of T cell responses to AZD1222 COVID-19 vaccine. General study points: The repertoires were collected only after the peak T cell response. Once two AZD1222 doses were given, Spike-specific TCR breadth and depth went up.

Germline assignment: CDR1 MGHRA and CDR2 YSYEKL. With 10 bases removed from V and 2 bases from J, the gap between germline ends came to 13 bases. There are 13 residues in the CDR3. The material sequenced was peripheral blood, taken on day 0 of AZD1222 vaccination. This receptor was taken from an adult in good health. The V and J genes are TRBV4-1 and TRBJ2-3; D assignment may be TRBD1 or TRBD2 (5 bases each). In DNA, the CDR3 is TGCGCCACCAATCGGGGCAACACAGATACGCAGTATTTT. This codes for CATNRGNTDTQYF.